A single sample gave rise to the 29 T cell receptor beta chains below, sequenced in a study of T-cell reconstitution after alpha-beta-depleted transplantation in children. TCRbeta library preparation incorporated unique molecular identifiers. Each CDR3 protein gets one entry after TCRdb re-called the PCR reads with MiXCR. The sample includes about 480,000 distinct CDR3 sequences, around 13% seen only once; the top ten take about 5.4%. Source: PBMCs from the stem cell graft donor, taken from the stem cell graft. These receptor sequences come from a human donor who donated a stem cell graft to a child with combined immunodeficiency.

This clonotype was seen at least ten times. The V call is TRBV12-3 or TRBV12-4, the J call TRBJ2-1, with D perhaps matching TRBD1 (6 bases). The V end was cut by 4 bases, the J end by 8 bases, with 15 bases between. The CDR3 totals 14 residues. The DNA of the CDR3 is TGTGCCAGCAGTTCCTCAGAACAGGGTTATGAGCAGTTCTTC. This sequence encodes CASSSSEQGYEQFF.

This clonotype showed up many times. The chain carries TRBV12-3 or TRBV12-4 and TRBJ1-2; 9 bases are shared with TRBD1. The CDR3 consists of 16 residues. V lost 5 bases, J lost 2 bases, and 9 bases stayed unmatched. The CDR3 DNA reads TGTGCCAGCAGTGCACAGGGGGCGCCTGGAAACTATGGCTACACCTTC. Translated: CASSAQGAPGNYGYTF.

This clonotype was observed a handful of times. The rearrangement links TRBV27 to TRBJ2-1, with no clear D. V was cut by 3 bases and J by 9 bases, with 12 bases left in between. Germline CDR1 is MNHEY and CDR2 is SMNVEV (reference sequence). The CDR3 is made up of 13 amino acids. CDR3 bases: TGTGCCAGCAGTTTTCCGTCTGATAGTGAGCAGTTCTTC. It translates to CASSFPSDSEQFF.

This clonotype was counted only a few times. The chain uses TRBV4-2 and TRBJ2-3; 8 bases line up with TRBD2. Germline values: CDR1 LGHNA, CDR2 YNFKEQ. After removal of 4 bases from V and 0 bases from J, the junction contained 12 bases not matched to a gene. This CDR3 spans 18 amino acids. The CDR3 here is CASSPDYGGALSTDTQYF. In DNA form, the CDR3 reads TGTGCCAGCAGCCCTGATTACGGGGGGGCCCTTAGCACAGATACGCAGTATTTT.

This chain uses TRBV10-3 with TRBJ2-7; D is perhaps TRBD1 (6 bases). The V gene's germline CDR1 is ENHRY and CDR2 SYGVKD. The CDR3 sequence is 15 residues long. Between the trimmed V and J ends, which lost 4 bases and 2 bases, there was a span of 15 bases. The CDR3 nucleotides are TGTGCCATCAGTGTTCTGCCAGGGGCAACCTACGAGCAGTACTTC. This gives the protein CAISVLPGATYEQYF.

This clonotype appeared a few times. This chain uses TRBV12-3 or TRBV12-4 with TRBJ1-2; 7 positions match TRBD1. Trimming took 2 bases from V and 4 from J; bases not matched to a gene: 7. This CDR3 comprises 15 residues. CDR3 loop: CASSLRSGQSYGYTF. The CDR3 DNA reads TGTGCCAGCAGTTTACGATCGGGACAGAGCTATGGCTACACCTTC.

The chain uses TRBV11-2 and TRBJ2-7; no firm D call. Germline CDR1 and CDR2: SGHAT and FQNNGV. CDR3 length: 16 residues. Trimming pared 3 bases from V and 5 bases from J, leaving 20 bases between. CDR3 DNA: TGTGCCAGCAGCTTGGCCGCCCCCGGTCCCCGGAACGAGCAGTACTTC. Protein: CASSLAAPGPRNEQYF.

This rearrangement joins TRBV5-5 to TRBJ1-2, with D perhaps TRBD1 (5 bases). Germline CDR1 SGHKS, CDR2 YYEKEE (reference sequence). The length of the CDR3 is 16 residues. Trimming pared 3 bases from V and 2 bases from J, leaving 17 bases between. The CDR3 DNA reads as TGTGCCAGCAGCTCCGACGAGGGGATGGTAAACTATGGCTACACCTTC. Translation: CASSSDEGMVNYGYTF.

V is TRBV30 and J is TRBJ2-2; D ambiguous. The CDR3 contains 15 residues. Germline lookup yields CDR1 GTSNPN and CDR2 SVGIG (reference sequence). V lost 0 bases and J lost 4, with 12 bases in between. DNA for the CDR3: TGTGCCTGGAGTGTGAGGAGTATCGGCACCGGGGAGCTGTTTTTT. Protein product: CAWSVRSIGTGELFF.

The V call is TRBV5-1, the J call TRBJ2-7; TRBD2 might be the D (7 bases). With 7 bases removed from V and 3 bases from J, the gap between germline ends came to 14 bases. Germline V gives CDR1 SGHRS, CDR2 YFSETQ. The CDR3 is 13 residues long. CDR3 loop: CASSRGGGYEQYF. The CDR3 DNA reads TGCGCCAGCTCCAGAGGGGGGGGCTACGAGCAGTACTTC.

The rearrangement links TRBV7-9 to TRBJ1-1; D is unresolved. From germline, CDR1 is SEHNR and CDR2 FQNEAQ (reference sequence). CDR3 length: 13 residues. Trimming took off 3 bases at V and 4 bases at J, with 9 bases between the two ends. The CDR3 bases are TGTGCCAGCAGCTTGTACCAGAGCACTGAAGCTTTCTTT. It encodes CASSLYQSTEAFF.

This rearrangement joins TRBV6-1 to TRBJ1-2; TRBD1 might be the D (6 bases). The length of the CDR3 is 15 residues. Germline CDR1 is MNHNS and CDR2 is SASEGT. Trimming left V 6 bases short and J 4 bases short, with 18 bases between. CDR3: CASRQPQGIFYGYTF. CDR3 DNA: TGTGCCAGCAGACAACCTCAGGGGATTTTCTATGGCTACACCTTC.

The V and J genes are TRBV12-3 or TRBV12-4 and TRBJ1-4; a possible D gene is TRBD1 (5 bases). The CDR3 runs to 13 residues. Trimming cost V 3 bases and J 8 bases, with 10 bases left between them. Written as DNA, the CDR3 is TGTGCCAGCAGTTTTACCAGGGACGAAAAACTGTTTTTT. The encoded protein is CASSFTRDEKLFF.

This clonotype was found a few times. The chain couples TRBV3-1 to TRBJ2-7, with 8 nucleotides matching TRBD2. Germline V lookup: CDR1 LGHDT, CDR2 YNNKEL (reference sequence). V was pared by 4 bases and J by 4 bases, with 6 bases of the junction left unmatched. CDR3 length: 14 residues. CDR3 residues: CASSPGRAVYEQYF. CDR3 nucleotide sequence: TGTGCCAGCAGCCCCGGGAGGGCCGTTTACGAGCAGTACTTC.

This clonotype appeared a few times. The chain carries TRBV7-9 and TRBJ2-7, with 8 positions matching TRBD1. Germline trimming cut 3 bases from V and 4 bases from J; bases unmatched to any gene: 14. Germline values: CDR1 SEHNR, CDR2 FQNEAQ (reference sequence). CDR3 length equals 17 residues. This chain's CDR3 is CASSLTARDRSQYEQYF. In DNA, the CDR3 is TGTGCCAGCAGCTTGACTGCCCGGGACAGGAGCCAATACGAGCAGTACTTC. Variable domain in full (rest from reference TRBV7-9 and TRBJ2-7): DTGVSQNPRHKITKRGQNVTFRCDPISEHNRLYWYRQTLGQGPEFLTYFQNEAQLEKSRLLSDRFSAERPKGSFSTLEIQRTEQGDSAMYLCASSLTARDRSQYEQYFGPGTRLTVT.

A few counts support this clonotype. J is TRBJ2-1 and V is TRBV6-2 or TRBV6-3, with 9 bases identical to TRBD1. The CDR3 runs 14 residues. CDR1 and CDR2 (germline): MNHEY, SVGEGT. J lost 10 bases, V lost 6 bases, and 10 bases had no gene match. The CDR3 nucleotides read TGTGCCAGCAGCCTGAATCGAGACAGGGGGGAGCAGTTCTTC. It specifies CASSLNRDRGEQFF.

This clonotype came up a few times. This rearrangement joins TRBV11-2 to TRBJ2-1; TRBD2 matches at 15 bases. The CDR3 has 21 residues. Germline V gene lookup returns CDR1 SGHAT and CDR2 FQNNGV. The trim removed 5 bases at V and 9 bases at J, leaving 23 bases unmatched. The CDR3 DNA reads as TGTGCCAGCAGCCCCCCGTTAGGACTAGCGGGAGGGCCTTTAGGTAGCGGTGAGCAGTTCTTC. This sequence encodes CASSPPLGLAGGPLGSGEQFF.

This clonotype was counted a few times. The chain uses TRBV7-8 and TRBJ2-5; weak D call: TRBD2 (6 bases). CDR1 SGHVS and CDR2 FQNEAQ come from the germline V gene. CDR3 length: 14 residues. The germline V and J ends were trimmed by 5 bases and 2 bases, with 12 bases remaining between them. The CDR3 DNA reads TGTGCCAGCAGCCTCAGGGACTGGCAAGAGACCCAGTACTTC. This sequence encodes CASSLRDWQETQYF.

The rearrangement uses TRBV29-1 and TRBJ1-1, with D possibly TRBD1 on 5 matching bases. Germline assignment: CDR1 SQVTM and CDR2 ANQGSEA. Trimming left V 4 bases short and J 3 bases short, with 9 bases between. This CDR3 contains 12 residues. CDR3 coding DNA: TGCAGCGTTGTCTCGGGGGACACTGAAGCTTTCTTT. Protein sequence: CSVVSGDTEAFF.

The rearrangement joins TRBV2 to TRBJ2-2, with D uncertain. This CDR3 comprises 15 residues. The germline gives CDR1 SNHLY, CDR2 FYNNEI. V was shortened by 4 bases and J by 0 bases, with 9 bases between the two germline ends. The CDR3 reads CASSAEQTNTGELFF. CDR3 nucleotides: TGTGCCAGCAGTGCCGAACAGACGAACACCGGGGAGCTGTTTTTT.

The chain employs TRBV12-3 or TRBV12-4 and TRBJ2-5; no firm D call. The CDR3 has 14 amino acids. Trimming shortened V by 2 bases and J by 7 bases, and 14 bases separated the two germline ends. CDR3 residues: CASSLTGLEGTQYF. The CDR3 nucleotides read TGTGCCAGCAGTTTAACGGGTCTAGAAGGGACCCAGTACTTC.

The chain combines TRBV5-1 with TRBJ2-2, with unresolved D. CDR1 and CDR2 (germline): SGHRS, YFSETQ. The V end lost 3 bases, the J end lost 3 bases, and 6 bases lay between the germline ends. This CDR3 is 13 amino acids long. As DNA, the CDR3 is TGCGCCAGCAGCTCCGTGGACACCGGGGAGCTGTTTTTT. Amino acids: CASSSVDTGELFF.

This chain uses TRBV7-2 with TRBJ2-1; tentative D call: TRBD1 (5 bases). V was shortened by 3 bases and J by 8 bases, with 38 bases between the two germline ends. Looked up from germline, CDR1 is SGHTA and CDR2 is FQGNSA. CDR3 length equals 22 residues. CDR3 protein: CASSFVIFGHSAQRGRNDEQFF. Written as DNA, the CDR3 is TGTGCCAGCAGCTTCGTGATCTTCGGCCATTCCGCCCAAAGGGGTAGGAACGATGAGCAGTTCTTC.

This clonotype has only a few counts. This chain links TRBV12-3 or TRBV12-4 with TRBJ2-7; TRBD2 agrees at 16 bases. The CDR3 has 20 residues. V lost 5 bases to trimming and J lost 4 bases; unmatched junction nucleotides: 17. The CDR3 DNA sequence: TGTGCCAGCAGTCACCGGGACGGGGGACTAGCGGGAGGGCCCGGGTACGAGCAGTACTTC. Protein sequence: CASSHRDGGLAGGPGYEQYF.

In its sample, this clonotype was seen many times. The V gene is TRBV7-8, the J gene TRBJ2-7; D is unclear. Germline lookup yields CDR1 SGHVS and CDR2 FQNEAQ. Trimming took off 1 base at V and 1 base at J, with 8 bases between the two ends. This CDR3 has 14 amino acids. CDR3 nucleotides: TGTGCCAGCAGCTTAGTGGAGACATCCTACGAGCAGTACTTC. Translation: CASSLVETSYEQYF.

There are a few counts of this clonotype. DNA of the CDR3: TGTGCCACCAGTGATTCGCCAATTAAGGACAGGGTTTGGACAGATACGCAGTATTTT. Its translation is CATSDSPIKDRVWTDTQYF. The V gene is TRBV24-1, the J gene TRBJ2-3; 8 positions match TRBD1. Germline V gene lookup returns CDR1 KGHDR and CDR2 SFDVKD. The CDR3 has 19 residues. Unmatched junction bases numbered 15, after V lost 2 bases and J lost 3 bases.

This clonotype appeared a few times. This chain joins TRBV27 and TRBJ2-2; TRBD2 matches at 14 bases. The CDR3 runs 16 residues. Trimming took 2 bases from V and 6 from J; bases not matched to a gene: 2. Germline V CDR1 and CDR2: MNHEY, SMNVEV (reference sequence). The CDR3, as DNA: TGTGCCAGCAGTTTAAGACTAGCGGGAGGGTCCGGGGAGCTGTTTTTT. Residues: CASSLRLAGGSGELFF.

A few counts support this clonotype. The CDR3 is CASSLGPGPRGNEQFF. In nucleotides, the CDR3 is TGTGCCAGCAGCTTGGGTCCCGGACCCCGAGGCAATGAGCAGTTCTTC. The chain recombines TRBV7-3 with TRBJ2-1; D remains ambiguous. The germline V gene encodes CDR1 SGHTA and CDR2 FQGTGA. V was cut by 3 bases and J by 6 bases, with 18 bases left in between. The CDR3 spans 16 residues.

The chain links TRBV29-1 to TRBJ1-1, with D possibly being TRBD1 (5 bases). Germline lookup yields CDR1 SQVTM and CDR2 ANQGSEA. The CDR3 has 14 residues. The V gene lost 1 base and the J gene lost 8 bases, with 17 bases spanning the gap. Here the CDR3 reads CSVEGAGRATEAFF. In nucleotides, the CDR3 is TGCAGCGTTGAAGGAGCAGGGAGGGCCACCGAAGCTTTCTTT.